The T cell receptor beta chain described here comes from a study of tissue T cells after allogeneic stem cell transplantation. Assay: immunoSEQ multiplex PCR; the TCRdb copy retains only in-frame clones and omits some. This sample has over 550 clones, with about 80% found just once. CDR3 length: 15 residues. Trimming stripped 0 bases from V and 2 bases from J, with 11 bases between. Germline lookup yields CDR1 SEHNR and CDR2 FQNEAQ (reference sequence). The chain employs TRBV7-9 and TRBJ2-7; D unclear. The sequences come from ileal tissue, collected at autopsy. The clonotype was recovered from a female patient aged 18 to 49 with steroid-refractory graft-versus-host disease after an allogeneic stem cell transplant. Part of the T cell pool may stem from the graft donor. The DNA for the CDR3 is TGTGCCAGCAGCTTAGCTCGGCGGTTACCCTACGAGCAGTACTTC. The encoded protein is CASSLARRLPYEQYF.